The 8 T cell receptor beta chains presented below share a single source sample, sequenced in a study of CD4 and CD8 cells across lung adenocarcinoma regions. In TCRdb, the PCR reads were re-called with MiXCR into one record per CDR3 protein. The sample lists approximately 11,000 distinct CDR3 sequences; about 53% were seen once. The sequencing sample was made of CD4+ T cells from the center of a lung tumor. These receptors were obtained from a male donor with lung adenocarcinoma. The CD4 and CD8 labels of this study may be unreliable.

With respect to this clonotype: Sequence at one end of the junction differs from germline and may be a read error. V is TRBV27 and J is TRBJ2-3; 9 nucleotides agree with TRBD2. The CDR3 covers 17 residues. Germline assignment: CDR1 MNHEY and CDR2 SMNVEV (reference sequence). CDR3 in amino acids: CASRAGGVGRATETQYF. The CDR3 nucleotides are TGTGCCAGCAGAGCGGGGGGAGTGGGGCGGGCGACAGAGACGCAGTATTTT.

The chain has TRBV7-6 and TRBJ1-3; D uncertain. The CDR3 sequence is 15 residues long. Germline assignment: CDR1 SGHVS and CDR2 FNYEAQ. Trimming pared 5 bases from V and 0 bases from J, leaving 11 bases between. For the CDR3, the DNA is TGTGCCAGCAGCAAGAGATTGAGCTCTGGAAACACCATATATTTT. Protein: CASSKRLSSGNTIYF.

This clonotype was detected only a few times. This chain uses TRBV7-9 with TRBJ2-5; D unresolved. V lost 1 base and J 3 bases, leaving 12 bases between the germline ends. This CDR3 spans 15 amino acids. Germline CDR1 SEHNR, CDR2 FQNEAQ (reference sequence). The DNA for the CDR3 is TGTGCCAGCAGCTTAGATCATTTTCTAGAAGAGACCCAGTACTTC. It translates to CASSLDHFLEETQYF.

The chain links TRBV4-1 to TRBJ2-1; 9 bases agree with TRBD2. CDR1 and CDR2 (germline): MGHRA, YSYEKL. V lost 1 base and J lost 5; bases outside the gene matches: 3. The CDR3 is made up of 15 amino acids. The CDR3 sequence: CASSQVAGENNEQFF. In nucleotides, the CDR3 is TGCGCCAGCAGCCAAGTAGCGGGAGAGAACAATGAGCAGTTCTTC.

The chain joins TRBV6-5 to TRBJ2-1, with 10 bases fitting TRBD2. The CDR3 totals 14 residues. Germline-derived CDR1 and CDR2 are MNHEY and SVGAGI. V was clipped by 4 bases and J by 12 bases; unmatched bases: 9. The DNA for the CDR3 is TGTGCCAGCAGTTCGAGCGGGAGGGCCCTAGGGCAGTTCTTC. Translation gives CASSSSGRALGQFF.

To note about this clonotype: The junction shows a germline mismatch at one end, possibly a read error. The gene calls are TRBV6-1 and TRBJ2-3; 13 positions match TRBD2. Germline assignment: CDR1 MNHNS and CDR2 SASEGT. This CDR3 contains 19 residues. CDR3 DNA sequence: TGTGCCAGCACCTCCGCGGGACTAGCGGGGCTGAGAGCCACAGATACGCAGTATTTC. Amino acid sequence: CASTSAGLAGLRATDTQYF.

Of note for this clonotype: The junction departs from the called germline gene at one end, perhaps through a read error. V is TRBV6-1 and J is TRBJ2-3, with D possibly TRBD1 on 6 matching bases. Germline CDR1 MNHNS, CDR2 SASEGT. This CDR3 is 14 amino acids long. CDR3 protein: CASSAYMSTGTQFF. DNA of the CDR3: TGTGCCAGCAGTGCGTACATGAGCACAGGGACGCAGTTTTTT.

The sample holds a few counts of this clonotype. The chain uses TRBV4-1 and TRBJ1-6, with TRBD1 as a possible D gene (5 bases). The germline V gene has CDR1 MGHRA and CDR2 YSYEKL. The V and J ends lost 0 bases and 8 bases respectively, with 11 bases between them. This CDR3 is 15 amino acids long. For the CDR3, the DNA is TGCGCCAGCAGCCAAGATCCGACGGGGGATTCACCCCTCCACTTT. Its translation is CASSQDPTGDSPLHF.